These 31 T cell receptor beta chains were all obtained from the same sample, sequenced in a study of cytomegalovirus exposure and HLA in healthy donors. A multiplex PCR was run with 60 Vbeta primers and 13 Jbeta primers. Libraries were prepared by immunoSEQ multiplex PCR; TCRdb keeps only in-frame clonotypes and omits some of them. Among about 35,000 clones listed, around three quarters were seen once. The sequenced sample was PBMCs. These receptors were taken from a male donor in good health and CMV-seronegative.

V and J are TRBV7-9 and TRBJ2-6, with 7 bases identical to TRBD2. The V segment lost 5 bases and the J segment 0 bases; nucleotides outside the gene matches: 4. Germline values: CDR1 SEHNR, CDR2 FQNEAQ (reference sequence). The CDR3 contains 16 residues. Written as DNA, the CDR3 is TGTGCCAGCAGCCGCCGGGGGGTCTCTGGGGCCAACGTCCTGACTTTC. Translating it yields CASSRRGVSGANVLTF. Full variable domain (missing parts from reference TRBV7-9 and TRBJ2-6): DTGVSQNPRHKITKRGQNVTFRCDPISEHNRLYWYRQTLGQGPEFLTYFQNEAQLEKSRLLSDRFSAERPKGSFSTLEIQRTEQGDSAMYLCASSRRGVSGANVLTFGAGSRLTVL.

The chain uses TRBV6-1 and TRBJ1-1; no reliable D call. CDR1 MNHNS and CDR2 SASEGT come from the germline V gene. The CDR3 has 13 residues. Trimming took off 10 bases at V and 1 base at J, with 13 bases between the two ends. This CDR3 is CATTTTSNTEAFF. As DNA, the CDR3 is TGTGCCACCACAACCACGTCGAACACTGAAGCTTTCTTT.

The chain joins TRBV30 to TRBJ2-6; D remains unclear. This CDR3 spans 16 amino acids. The germline V gene has CDR1 GTSNPN and CDR2 SVGIG (reference sequence). V was shortened by 3 bases and J by 0 bases, with 12 bases between the two germline ends. In DNA, the CDR3 is TGTGCCTGGAGCCCTATGCAGCGCTCTGGGGCCAACGTCCTGACTTTC. Protein: CAWSPMQRSGANVLTF.

The V and J genes are TRBV7-9 and TRBJ1-4; maybe TRBD1 (6 bases). This CDR3 spans 15 amino acids. Deletions cut 1 base from V and 7 bases from J, with 13 bases between. Germline CDR1 SEHNR, CDR2 FQNEAQ (reference sequence). The CDR3 sequence: CASSLVRDNGEKLFF. CDR3 nucleotide sequence: TGTGCCAGCAGCTTAGTCCGGGACAATGGTGAAAAACTGTTTTTT.

With respect to this clone: Germline and junction disagree at one end, which may indicate a read error. The chain combines TRBV2 with TRBJ1-6; D gene unclear. The CDR3 totals 14 residues. Germline CDR1 is SNHLY and CDR2 is FYNNEI. The CDR3 DNA reads as TGTGCCGGCAGCCAGGTCCGAATCAATTCACCCCTCCACTTT. This translates into CAGSQVRINSPLHF.

The chain couples TRBV6-5 to TRBJ1-4; D gene unclear. V lost 0 bases and J 7 bases, leaving 6 bases between the germline ends. The CDR3 spans 13 residues. Germline CDR1 and CDR2: MNHEY and SVGAGI. DNA for the CDR3: TGTGCCAGCAGTTACTCTAGAGCTGAAAAACTGTTTTTT. Amino acids: CASSYSRAEKLFF.

The CDR3 spells CAWSVGGDTQYF. The DNA for the CDR3 is TGTGCCTGGAGTGTGGGAGGAGATACGCAGTATTTT. The chain recombines TRBV30 with TRBJ2-3, with a tentative D call TRBD2 (6 bases). V lost 0 bases to trimming and J lost 5 bases, with 6 bases between them. The CDR3 runs 12 residues. CDR1 is GTSNPN, CDR2 SVGIG, per germline (reference sequence).

In this sample, this clone turned up once. The V call is TRBV28, the J call TRBJ1-2, with unresolved D. Looked up from germline, CDR1 is MDHEN and CDR2 is SYDVKM. The CDR3 covers 13 residues. Trimming left V 1 base short and J 2 bases short, with 5 bases between. The CDR3 nucleotides read TGTGCCAGCAGTTTATCCCTGAACTATGGCTACACCTTC. It translates to CASSLSLNYGYTF.

The rearrangement links TRBV29-1 to TRBJ2-5, with 9 nucleotides matching TRBD2. The junction had 8 bases not matched to a gene; V was cut back by 7 bases and J by 2 bases. Germline loops: CDR1 SQVTM, CDR2 ANQGSEA. The CDR3 contains 14 residues. Here the CDR3 reads CSATLAGPQETQYF. CDR3 nucleotide sequence: TGCAGCGCCACCCTAGCGGGACCGCAAGAGACCCAGTACTTC. Filled out from reference TRBV29-1 and TRBJ2-5, the complete variable domain reads SAVISQKPSRDICQRGTSLTIQCQVDSQVTMMFWYRQQPGQSLTLIATANQGSEATYESGFVIDKFPISRPNLTFSTLTVSNMSPEDSSIYLCSATLAGPQETQYFGPGTRLLVL.

V is TRBV9 and J is TRBJ2-1, with TRBD2 matching over 7 bases. This CDR3 spans 14 amino acids. V gave up 7 bases and J gave up 0 bases; unmatched junction bases: 4. Per the germline V gene, CDR1 is SGDLS and CDR2 is YYNGEE. The chain's CDR3 is CASGRGSSYNEQFF. Written as DNA, the CDR3 is TGTGCCAGCGGGCGGGGGAGCTCCTACAATGAGCAGTTCTTC.

V usage is TRBV7-8 and J usage is TRBJ2-3; TRBD2 matches 10 bases. The CDR3 consists of 16 residues. From germline, CDR1 is SGHVS and CDR2 FQNEAQ. The V gene end was trimmed by 5 bases and the J gene end by 2 bases; junction bases not matched to a gene: 7. The CDR3 DNA is TGTGCCAGCAGCAGGCTAGCGGGGGAGGTCACAGATACGCAGTATTTT. Translation: CASSRLAGEVTDTQYF.

This clone occurred a few times. CDR3: CASSTTGSNQPQHF. The CDR3 DNA is TGTGCCAGCAGCACTACGGGGAGCAATCAGCCCCAGCATTTT. This sequence joins TRBV7-9 and TRBJ1-5; D uncertain. Trimming cost V 5 bases and J 1 base, with 9 bases left between them. The CDR3 contains 14 residues. CDR1 and CDR2 from the germline V gene are SEHNR and FQNEAQ (reference sequence). Full variable domain (remainder filled in from reference TRBV7-9 and TRBJ1-5): DTGVSQNPRHKITKRGQNVTFRCDPISEHNRLYWYRQTLGQGPEFLTYFQNEAQLEKSRLLSDRFSAERPKGSFSTLEIQRTEQGDSAMYLCASSTTGSNQPQHFGDGTRLSIL.

This chain connects TRBV5-1 to TRBJ2-7, with D perhaps matching TRBD1 (6 bases). V lost 2 bases to trimming and J lost 0 bases, with 15 bases between them. The CDR3 has 16 amino acids. CDR1 is SGHRS and CDR2 is YFSETQ in the germline V gene. The CDR3 region has the DNA TGCGCCAGCAGCTTTGGGGCAGGGGCCAACTCCTACGAGCAGTACTTC. The encoded protein is CASSFGAGANSYEQYF.

The chain carries TRBV9 and TRBJ2-5; D not certain. This CDR3 has 11 amino acids. Per germline, CDR1 SGDLS and CDR2 YYNGEE. V was pared by 4 bases and J by 5 bases, with 6 bases between. Here the CDR3 reads CASSPGETQYF. CDR3 DNA: TGTGCCAGCAGCCCCGGGGAGACCCAGTACTTC.

This chain connects TRBV27 to TRBJ1-6; TRBD1 is a possible D gene (5 bases). Germline CDR1 MNHEY, CDR2 SMNVEV (reference sequence). This CDR3 contains 16 residues. The V and J ends lost 2 bases and 3 bases respectively, with 11 bases between them. The CDR3 sequence is CASSLMTVGYNSPLHF. CDR3 sequence (DNA): TGTGCCAGCAGTTTAATGACAGTTGGCTATAATTCACCCCTCCACTTT.

The gene calls are TRBV2 and TRBJ1-2, with a possible D match to TRBD1 (6 bases). V shed 7 bases and J shed 5 bases, with 8 bases lying between them. Germline assignment: CDR1 SNHLY and CDR2 FYNNEI. The CDR3 sequence is 11 residues long. Here the CDR3 reads CASNREYGYTF. CDR3 nucleotides: TGTGCCAGCAACAGGGAGTATGGCTACACCTTC.

This chain joins TRBV6-4 and TRBJ2-1, with 7 bases matching TRBD1. The germline V gene encodes CDR1 MRHNA and CDR2 SNTAGT. V lost 8 bases and J lost 6; bases outside the gene matches: 4. This CDR3 has 12 residues. The CDR3 coding sequence is TGTGCCAGCGACAGGGTAGTCAATGAGCAGTTCTTC. Its protein is CASDRVVNEQFF.

There are a few counts of this clone. V usage is TRBV5-1 and J usage is TRBJ1-4, with D unclear. CDR3 length equals 14 residues. Trimming removed 3 bases at V and 5 bases at J, with 11 bases between. Per the germline V gene, CDR1 is SGHRS and CDR2 is YFSETQ. CDR3 amino acids: CASSSTEGNEKLFF. For the CDR3, the DNA is TGCGCCAGCAGCTCTACGGAGGGAAATGAAAAACTGTTTTTT.

The chain couples TRBV6-1 to TRBJ2-7, with 8 bases that match TRBD1. V lost 7 bases to trimming and J lost 3 bases; unmatched junction nucleotides: 8. The CDR3 is made up of 14 amino acids. Germline loops: CDR1 MNHNS, CDR2 SASEGT. CDR3 in amino acids: CASTLTGEVYEQYF. The CDR3 region has the DNA TGTGCCAGCACCCTGACAGGGGAAGTCTACGAGCAGTACTTC.

The chain has TRBV9 and TRBJ1-6, with unresolved D. V was cut by 3 bases and J by 10 bases, with 11 bases left in between. CDR1 SGDLS and CDR2 YYNGEE come from the germline V gene. The CDR3 is 13 amino acids. The CDR3 loop reads CASSASIVSPLHF. The CDR3 DNA follows: TGTGCCAGCAGCGCTTCTATAGTATCACCCCTCCACTTT.

This chain joins TRBV15 and TRBJ1-1, with TRBD1 matching over 7 bases. This CDR3 contains 15 residues. Germline V gives CDR1 LNHNV, CDR2 YYDKDF (reference sequence). V lost 8 bases and J lost 0; bases outside the gene matches: 9. The CDR3 region is CATDPDREMNTEAFF. Written as DNA, the CDR3 is TGTGCCACCGACCCAGACAGGGAGATGAACACTGAAGCTTTCTTT. Together with reference TRBV15 and TRBJ1-1, the CDR3 gives the full variable domain: DAMVIQNPRYQVTQFGKPVTLSCSQTLNHNVMYWYQQKSSQAPKLLFHYYDKDFNNEADTPDNFQSRRPNTSFCFLDIRSPGLGDTAMYLCATDPDREMNTEAFFGQGTRLTVV.

V gene TRBV30 combines with J gene TRBJ2-1; D is possibly TRBD2 (7 bases). Germline V gene lookup returns CDR1 GTSNPN and CDR2 SVGIG (reference sequence). The CDR3 consists of 14 residues. Trimming left V 5 bases short and J 3 bases short, with 14 bases between. The CDR3 reads CAWAGGPLYNEQFF. The CDR3 coding sequence is TGTGCCTGGGCCGGGGGGCCTCTCTACAATGAGCAGTTCTTC.

The chain links TRBV18 to TRBJ1-2; no reliable D call. Trimming left V 6 bases short and J 3 bases short, with 17 bases between. This CDR3 comprises 15 residues. CDR1 is KGHSH and CDR2 is LQKENI in the germline V gene. The CDR3 nucleotides read TGTGCCAGCTCGACCCGGCCAACGCAGGACTATGGCTACACCTTC. Protein product: CASSTRPTQDYGYTF.

This sequence joins TRBV5-4 and TRBJ2-5, with a possible D match to TRBD2 (6 bases). Trimming took 4 bases from V and 4 from J, leaving 14 bases between them. Germline loops: CDR1 SGHNT, CDR2 YYREEE (reference sequence). This CDR3 comprises 14 residues. The CDR3: CASSGDWTPETQYF. The CDR3 DNA sequence: TGTGCCAGCAGCGGGGACTGGACACCAGAGACCCAGTACTTC.

The chain has TRBV5-1 and TRBJ1-2; the match to TRBD1 covers 7 bases. This CDR3 comprises 14 residues. Germline loops: CDR1 SGHRS, CDR2 YFSETQ. V gave up 4 bases and J gave up 4 bases; unmatched junction bases: 7. CDR3 coding DNA: TGCGCCAGCAGCCTGGAAGGGACAGTCTATGGCTACACCTTC. Its translation: CASSLEGTVYGYTF.

In DNA form, the CDR3 reads TGTGCCAGTAGCGCCGGGACTTCATATGGCTACACCTTC. It yields the protein CASSAGTSYGYTF. The rearrangement uses TRBV19 and TRBJ1-2; possible D gene TRBD1, 5 bases. There are 13 residues in the CDR3. Trimming stripped 6 bases from V and 5 bases from J, with 13 bases between. From germline, CDR1 is LNHDA and CDR2 SQIVND (reference sequence). The full variable domain, completed using reference TRBV19 and TRBJ1-2, is DGGITQSPKYLFRKEGQNVTLSCEQNLNHDAMYWYRQDPGQGLRLIYYSQIVNDFQKGDIAEGYSVSREKKESFPLTVTSAQKNPTAFYLCASSAGTSYGYTFGSGTRLTVV.

This clone has a handful of counts. The chain combines TRBV30 with TRBJ1-2; no firm D call. Germline CDR1 is GTSNPN and CDR2 is SVGIG (reference sequence). This CDR3 has 14 residues. The germline V and J ends were trimmed by 3 bases and 4 bases, with 15 bases remaining between them. CDR3 protein: CAWRGAGQPYGYTF. The CDR3 coding sequence is TGTGCCTGGAGAGGAGCGGGTCAACCCTATGGCTACACCTTC.

This clone has a handful of counts. V usage is TRBV28 and J usage is TRBJ1-1; a weak D match, TRBD1 (5 bases). In germline, CDR1 is MDHEN, CDR2 SYDVKM. V was cut by 4 bases and J by 0 bases, with 9 bases left in between. This CDR3 is 14 amino acids long. The CDR3 sequence is CASSSGHLNTEAFF. The CDR3 DNA follows: TGTGCCAGCAGTTCCGGACATCTGAACACTGAAGCTTTCTTT.

V usage is TRBV28 and J usage is TRBJ2-5, with 8 bases identical to TRBD2. Germline CDR1 reads MDHEN; CDR2 reads SYDVKM. This CDR3 has 13 residues. With 5 bases clipped from V and 2 bases from J, the junction kept 1 base outside the gene matches. CDR3 sequence: CASSRGGQETQYF. The CDR3, as DNA: TGTGCCAGCAGTCGGGGGGGGCAAGAGACCCAGTACTTC.

CDR3 sequence: CASSYEIPREGTEAFF. The CDR3 bases are TGTGCCAGCAGTTACGAGATACCTCGGGAAGGGACTGAAGCTTTCTTT. This chain links TRBV6-5 with TRBJ1-1; D call uncertain. The CDR3 contains 16 residues. Germline V gene data show CDR1 as MNHEY and CDR2 as SVGAGI. Trimming took off 2 bases at V and 5 bases at J, with 18 bases between the two ends.

This chain joins TRBV7-9 and TRBJ2-5; D may be TRBD1 (6 bases). Trimming stripped 5 bases from V and 3 bases from J, with 13 bases between. The CDR3 runs 14 residues. CDR1 is SEHNR and CDR2 is FQNEAQ in the germline V gene (reference sequence). In nucleotides, the CDR3 is TGTGCCAGCAGCACAGGGACGCGGGAAGAGACCCAGTACTTC. Protein: CASSTGTREETQYF.